The sequence of this TCR beta chain was determined in a study of blood T cell repertoires in COVID-19. Whole-study context: COVID-19 samples collected from the United States, Italy and Spain covered acute and convalescent phases.

J gave up 10 bases and V 3 bases, and 15 bases lay outside the gene matches. Per germline, CDR1 MNHEY and CDR2 SMNVEV (reference sequence). The CDR3 length is 17 residues. This clone was found a few times. Authors' data handling: Estimation of nucleated cell counts relied on the amplification of reference gene primers. Method: immunoSEQ multiplex PCR; TCRdb's copy keeps in-frame clones and lacks some. The D gene and trimming were derived from the DNA, and the V and J assignments and clone size from that table. The table lists about 140,000 clones, about 87% of them singletons. The TCR sequence derives from a man between 60 and 70 years old with active or convalescent COVID-19. The V gene is TRBV27, the J gene TRBJ1-6, with 7 positions matching TRBD1. The sample taken for sequencing was peripheral blood. The CDR3 DNA sequence: TGTGCCAGCAGTTTCCACACGACACAGGGGCTGGGGTCACCCCTCCACTTT. It specifies CASSFHTTQGLGSPLHF.